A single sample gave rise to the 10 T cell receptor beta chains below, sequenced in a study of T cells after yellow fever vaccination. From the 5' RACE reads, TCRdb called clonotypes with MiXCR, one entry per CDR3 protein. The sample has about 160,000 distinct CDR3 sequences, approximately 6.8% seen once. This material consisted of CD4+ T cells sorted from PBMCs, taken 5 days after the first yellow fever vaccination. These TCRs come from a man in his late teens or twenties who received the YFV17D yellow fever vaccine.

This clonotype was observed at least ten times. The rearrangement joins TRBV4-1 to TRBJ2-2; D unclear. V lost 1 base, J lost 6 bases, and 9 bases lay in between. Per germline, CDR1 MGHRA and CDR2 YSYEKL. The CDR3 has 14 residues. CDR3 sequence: CASSQVGLAGELFF. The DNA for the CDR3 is TGCGCCAGCAGCCAAGTGGGGTTGGCCGGGGAGCTGTTTTTT.

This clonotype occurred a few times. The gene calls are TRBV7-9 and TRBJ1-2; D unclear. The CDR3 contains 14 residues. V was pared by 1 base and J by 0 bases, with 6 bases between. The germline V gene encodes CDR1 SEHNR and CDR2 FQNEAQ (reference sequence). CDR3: CASSLVLTNYGYTF. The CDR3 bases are TGTGCCAGCAGCTTAGTACTTACTAACTATGGCTACACCTTC.

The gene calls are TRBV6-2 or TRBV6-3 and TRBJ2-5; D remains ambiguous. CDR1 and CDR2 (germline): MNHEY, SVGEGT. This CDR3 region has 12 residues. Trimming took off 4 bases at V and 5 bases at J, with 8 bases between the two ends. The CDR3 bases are TGTGCCAGCAGTTTCAATGGGGAGACCCAGTACTTC. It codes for CASSFNGETQYF.

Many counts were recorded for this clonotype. CDR3 nucleotides: TGTGCCAGCAGCTTTGGGGGCCGGGCCGCCGGAAACGAGCAGTACTTC. It specifies CASSFGGRAAGNEQYF. The rearrangement uses TRBV5-6 and TRBJ2-7, with D possibly being TRBD1 (6 bases). The V gene's germline CDR1 is SGHDT and CDR2 YYEEEE. Trimming pared 2 bases from V and 5 bases from J, leaving 20 bases between. This CDR3 comprises 16 residues.

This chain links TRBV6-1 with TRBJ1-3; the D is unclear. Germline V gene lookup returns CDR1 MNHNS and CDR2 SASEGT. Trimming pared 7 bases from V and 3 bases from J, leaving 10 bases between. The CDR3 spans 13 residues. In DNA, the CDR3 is TGTGCCAGCACCCCACACTTTGGAAACACCATATATTTT. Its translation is CASTPHFGNTIYF.

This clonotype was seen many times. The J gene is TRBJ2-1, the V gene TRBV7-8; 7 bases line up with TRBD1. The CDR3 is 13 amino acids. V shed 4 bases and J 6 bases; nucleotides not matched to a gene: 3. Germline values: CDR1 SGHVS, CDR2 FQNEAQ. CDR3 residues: CASSSRQGNEQFF. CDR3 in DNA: TGTGCCAGCAGCTCGAGACAGGGCAATGAGCAGTTCTTC.

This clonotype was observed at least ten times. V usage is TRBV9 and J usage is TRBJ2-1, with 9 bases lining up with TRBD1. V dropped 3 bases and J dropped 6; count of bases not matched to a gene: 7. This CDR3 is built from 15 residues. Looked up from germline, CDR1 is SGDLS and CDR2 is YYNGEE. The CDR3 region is CASSAGTGRPNEQFF. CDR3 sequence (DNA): TGTGCCAGCAGCGCAGGGACAGGGAGGCCCAATGAGCAGTTCTTC.

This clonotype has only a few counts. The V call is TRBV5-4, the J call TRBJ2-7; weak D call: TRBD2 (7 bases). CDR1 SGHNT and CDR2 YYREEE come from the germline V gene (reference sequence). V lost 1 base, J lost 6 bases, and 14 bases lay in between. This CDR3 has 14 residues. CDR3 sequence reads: CASSLRGGHGEQYF. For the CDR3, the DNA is TGTGCCAGCAGCTTGAGGGGGGGGCATGGCGAGCAGTACTTC.

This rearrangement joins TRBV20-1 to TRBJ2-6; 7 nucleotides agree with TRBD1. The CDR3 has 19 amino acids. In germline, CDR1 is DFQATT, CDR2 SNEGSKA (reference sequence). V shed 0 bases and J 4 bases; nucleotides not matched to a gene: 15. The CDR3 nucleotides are TGCAGTGCTAGAGAAATGGACAGGCGGACTGGATTCGGGGCCAACGTCCTGACTTTC. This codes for CSAREMDRRTGFGANVLTF.

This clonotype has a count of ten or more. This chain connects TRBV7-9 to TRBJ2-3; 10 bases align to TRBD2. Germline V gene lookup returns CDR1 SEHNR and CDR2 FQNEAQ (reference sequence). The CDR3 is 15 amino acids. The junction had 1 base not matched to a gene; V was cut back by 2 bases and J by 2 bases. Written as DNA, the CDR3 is TGTGCCAGCAGCTTAACTAGCGGGGTCACAGATACGCAGTATTTT. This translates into CASSLTSGVTDTQYF.